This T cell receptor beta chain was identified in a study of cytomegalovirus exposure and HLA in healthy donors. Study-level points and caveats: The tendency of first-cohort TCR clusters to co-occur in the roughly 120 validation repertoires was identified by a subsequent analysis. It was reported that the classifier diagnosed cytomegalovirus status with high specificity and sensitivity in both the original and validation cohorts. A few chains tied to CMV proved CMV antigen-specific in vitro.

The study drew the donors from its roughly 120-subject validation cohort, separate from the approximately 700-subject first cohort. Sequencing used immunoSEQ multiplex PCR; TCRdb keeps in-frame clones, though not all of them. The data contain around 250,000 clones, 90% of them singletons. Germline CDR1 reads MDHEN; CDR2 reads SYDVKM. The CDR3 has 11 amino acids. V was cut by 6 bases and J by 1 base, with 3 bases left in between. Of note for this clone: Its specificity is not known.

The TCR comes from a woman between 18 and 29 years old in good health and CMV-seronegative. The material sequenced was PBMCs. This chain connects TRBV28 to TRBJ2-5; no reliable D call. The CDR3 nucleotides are TGTGCCAGCAGGGCCCAAGAGACCCAGTACTTC. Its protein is CASRAQETQYF.